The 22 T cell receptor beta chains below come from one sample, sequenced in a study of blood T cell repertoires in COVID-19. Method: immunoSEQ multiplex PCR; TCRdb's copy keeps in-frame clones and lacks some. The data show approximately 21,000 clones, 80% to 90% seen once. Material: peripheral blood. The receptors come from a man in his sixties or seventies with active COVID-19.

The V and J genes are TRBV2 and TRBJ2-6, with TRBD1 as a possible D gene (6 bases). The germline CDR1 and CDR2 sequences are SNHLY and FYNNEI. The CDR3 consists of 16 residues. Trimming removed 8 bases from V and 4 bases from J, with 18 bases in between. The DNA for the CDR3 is TGTGCCAGCCTCAGGGGTCCTCTTGCCGGGGCCAACGTCCTGACTTTC. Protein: CASLRGPLAGANVLTF.

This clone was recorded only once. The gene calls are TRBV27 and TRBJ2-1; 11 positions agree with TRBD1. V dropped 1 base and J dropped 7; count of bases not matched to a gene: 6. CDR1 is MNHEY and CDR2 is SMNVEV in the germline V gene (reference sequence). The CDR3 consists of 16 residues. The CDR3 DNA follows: TGTGCCAGCAGTTTATACCCGGGACAGGGGGTGAATGAGCAGTTCTTC. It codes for CASSLYPGQGVNEQFF.

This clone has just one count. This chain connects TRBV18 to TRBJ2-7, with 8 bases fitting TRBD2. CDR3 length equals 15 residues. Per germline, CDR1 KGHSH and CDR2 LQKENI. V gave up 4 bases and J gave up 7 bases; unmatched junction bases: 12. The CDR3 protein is CASSRGGLVAPEQYF. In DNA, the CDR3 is TGTGCCAGCTCACGAGGGGGACTAGTTGCCCCGGAGCAGTACTTC.

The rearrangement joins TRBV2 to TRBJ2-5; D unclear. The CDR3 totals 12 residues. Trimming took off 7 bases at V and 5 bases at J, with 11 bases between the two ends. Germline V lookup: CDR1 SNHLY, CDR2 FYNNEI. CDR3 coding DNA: TGTGCCAGCACCCTCTCGAGGGAGACCCAGTACTTC. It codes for CASTLSRETQYF.

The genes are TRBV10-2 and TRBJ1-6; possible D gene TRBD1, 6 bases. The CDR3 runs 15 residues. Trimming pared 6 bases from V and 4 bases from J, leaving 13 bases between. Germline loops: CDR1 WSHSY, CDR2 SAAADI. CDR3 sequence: CASREDSQYNSPLHF. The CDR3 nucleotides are TGCGCCAGCAGGGAGGACAGTCAGTATAATTCACCCCTCCACTTT.

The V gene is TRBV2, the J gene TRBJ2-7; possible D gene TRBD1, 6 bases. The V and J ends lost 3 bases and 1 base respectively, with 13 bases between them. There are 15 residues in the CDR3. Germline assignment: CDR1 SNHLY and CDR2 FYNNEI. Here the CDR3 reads CASSEGGQWSYEQYF. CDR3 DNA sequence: TGTGCCAGCAGTGAGGGTGGACAGTGGTCCTACGAGCAGTACTTC.

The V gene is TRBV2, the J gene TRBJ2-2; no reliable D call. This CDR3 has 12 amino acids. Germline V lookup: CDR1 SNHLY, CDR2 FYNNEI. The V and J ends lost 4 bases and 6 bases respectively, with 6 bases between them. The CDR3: CASSVEPGELFF. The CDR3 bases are TGTGCCAGCAGTGTAGAACCCGGGGAGCTGTTTTTT.

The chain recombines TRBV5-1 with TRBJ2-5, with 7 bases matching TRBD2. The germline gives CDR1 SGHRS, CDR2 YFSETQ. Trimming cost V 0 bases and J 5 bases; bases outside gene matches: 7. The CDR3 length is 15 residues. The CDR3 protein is CASSLDPGGGETQYF. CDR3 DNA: TGCGCCAGCAGCTTGGACCCCGGGGGAGGGGAGACCCAGTACTTC.

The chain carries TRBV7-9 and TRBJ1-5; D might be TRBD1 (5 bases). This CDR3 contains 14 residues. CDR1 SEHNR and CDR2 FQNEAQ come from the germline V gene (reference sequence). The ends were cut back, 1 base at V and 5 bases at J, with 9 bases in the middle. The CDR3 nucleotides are TGTGCCAGCAGCTTAGGGGGCTTACATCAGCCCCAGCATTTT. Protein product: CASSLGGLHQPQHF.

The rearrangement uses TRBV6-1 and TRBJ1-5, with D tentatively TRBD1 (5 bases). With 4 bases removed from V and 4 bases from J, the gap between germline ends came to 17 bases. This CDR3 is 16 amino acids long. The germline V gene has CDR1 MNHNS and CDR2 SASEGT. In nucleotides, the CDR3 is TGTGCCAGCAGTGGGGGCCAGGGATACAATAATCAGCCCCAGCATTTT. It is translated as CASSGGQGYNNQPQHF.

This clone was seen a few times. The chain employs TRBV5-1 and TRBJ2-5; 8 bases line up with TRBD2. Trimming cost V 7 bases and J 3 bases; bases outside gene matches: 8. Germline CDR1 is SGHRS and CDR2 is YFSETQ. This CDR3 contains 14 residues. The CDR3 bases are TGCGCCAGCCGCGGGGGGCGGGGGGAAGAGACCCAGTACTTC. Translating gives CASRGGRGEETQYF.

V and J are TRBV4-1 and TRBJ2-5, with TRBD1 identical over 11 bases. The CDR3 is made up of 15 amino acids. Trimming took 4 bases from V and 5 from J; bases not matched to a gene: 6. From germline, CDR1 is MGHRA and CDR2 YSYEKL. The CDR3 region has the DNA TGCGCCAGCAGCCCGGACAGGGGGCAGGACGAGACCCAGTACTTC. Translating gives CASSPDRGQDETQYF.

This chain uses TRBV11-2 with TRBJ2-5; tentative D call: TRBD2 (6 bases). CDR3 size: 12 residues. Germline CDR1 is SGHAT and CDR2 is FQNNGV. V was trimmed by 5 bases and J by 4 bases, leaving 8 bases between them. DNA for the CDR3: TGTGCCAGCAGCGCCGGGGGAGAGACCCAGTACTTC. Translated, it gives CASSAGGETQYF. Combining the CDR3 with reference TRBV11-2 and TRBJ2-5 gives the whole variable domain EAGVAQSPRYKIIEKRQSVAFWCNPISGHATLYWYQQILGQGPKLLIQFQNNGVVDDSQLPKDRFSAERLKGVDSTLKIQPAKLEDSAVYLCASSAGGETQYFGPGTRLLVL.

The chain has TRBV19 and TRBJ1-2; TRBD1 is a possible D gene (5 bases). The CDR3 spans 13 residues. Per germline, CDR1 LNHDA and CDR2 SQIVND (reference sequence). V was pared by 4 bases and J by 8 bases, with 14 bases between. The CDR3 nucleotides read TGTGCCAGTAGTAGTCATCAGGGAGGCGGCTACACCTTC. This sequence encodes CASSSHQGGGYTF. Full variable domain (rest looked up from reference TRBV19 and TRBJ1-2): DGGITQSPKYLFRKEGQNVTLSCEQNLNHDAMYWYRQDPGQGLRLIYYSQIVNDFQKGDIAEGYSVSREKKESFPLTVTSAQKNPTAFYLCASSSHQGGGYTFGSGTRLTVV.

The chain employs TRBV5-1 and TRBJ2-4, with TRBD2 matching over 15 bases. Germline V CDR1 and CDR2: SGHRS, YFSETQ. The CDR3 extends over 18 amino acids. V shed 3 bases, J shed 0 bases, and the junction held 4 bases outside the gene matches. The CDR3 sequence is CASSSGLAGGLAKNIQYF. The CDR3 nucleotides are TGCGCCAGCAGCTCTGGACTAGCGGGGGGGCTAGCCAAAAACATTCAGTACTTC.

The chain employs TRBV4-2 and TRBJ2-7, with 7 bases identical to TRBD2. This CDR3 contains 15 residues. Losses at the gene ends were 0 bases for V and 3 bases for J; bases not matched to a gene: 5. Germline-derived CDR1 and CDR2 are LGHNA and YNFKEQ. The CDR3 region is CASSQDSSGLYEQYF. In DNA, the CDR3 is TGTGCCAGCAGCCAAGACTCTAGCGGACTCTACGAGCAGTACTTC.

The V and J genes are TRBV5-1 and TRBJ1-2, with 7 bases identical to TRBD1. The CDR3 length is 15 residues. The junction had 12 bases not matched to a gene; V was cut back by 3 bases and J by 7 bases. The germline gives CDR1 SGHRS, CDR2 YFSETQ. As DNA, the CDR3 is TGCGCCAGCAGCTCGCCCACAGGGGCCTCGGGTGGCTACACCTTC. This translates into CASSSPTGASGGYTF.

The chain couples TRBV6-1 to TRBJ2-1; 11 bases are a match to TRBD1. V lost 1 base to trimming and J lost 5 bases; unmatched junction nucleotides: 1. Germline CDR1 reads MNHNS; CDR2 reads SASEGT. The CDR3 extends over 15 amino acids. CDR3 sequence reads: CASSEGTGGHNEQFF. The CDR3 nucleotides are TGTGCCAGCAGTGAAGGGACAGGGGGCCACAATGAGCAGTTCTTC.

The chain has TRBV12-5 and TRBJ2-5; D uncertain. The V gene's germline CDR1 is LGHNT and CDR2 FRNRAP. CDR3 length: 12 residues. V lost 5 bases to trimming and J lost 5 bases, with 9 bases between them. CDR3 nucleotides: TGTGCTAGTGGTACAACCGTTGAGACCCAGTACTTC. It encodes CASGTTVETQYF.

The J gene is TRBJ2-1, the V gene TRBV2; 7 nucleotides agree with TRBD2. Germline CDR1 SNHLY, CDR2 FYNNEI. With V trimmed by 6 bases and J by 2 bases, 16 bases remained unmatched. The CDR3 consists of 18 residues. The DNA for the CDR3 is TGTGCCAGCAGCGCCGGACTAGTCATTTCGTCTGCCTACAATGAGCAGTTCTTC. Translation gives CASSAGLVISSAYNEQFF.

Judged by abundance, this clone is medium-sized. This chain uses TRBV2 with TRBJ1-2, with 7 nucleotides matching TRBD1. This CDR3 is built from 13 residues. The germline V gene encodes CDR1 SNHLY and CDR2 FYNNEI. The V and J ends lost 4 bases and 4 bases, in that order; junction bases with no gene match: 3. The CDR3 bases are TGTGCCAGCAGTGGGGGACAGCTCTATGGCTACACCTTC. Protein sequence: CASSGGQLYGYTF.

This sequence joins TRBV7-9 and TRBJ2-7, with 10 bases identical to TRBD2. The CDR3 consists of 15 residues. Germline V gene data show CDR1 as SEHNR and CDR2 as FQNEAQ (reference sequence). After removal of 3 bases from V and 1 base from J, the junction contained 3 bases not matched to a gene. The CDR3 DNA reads TGTGCCAGCAGCTTCGAGCGGGGGGGTTCCTACGAGCAGTACTTC. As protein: CASSFERGGSYEQYF.